This T cell receptor (beta chain) is from a study of response to subunit inactivated influenza vaccine. CDR1 LGHNA and CDR2 YSLEER come from the germline V gene. Unmatched junction bases numbered 5, after V lost 0 bases and J lost 2 bases. The CDR3 has 17 amino acids. This clonotype was seen at least ten times. Its antigen is unidentified. One entry per CDR3 protein results from TCRdb running MiXCR on the RT-PCR reads. The sample has roughly 180,000 distinct CDR3 sequences, about 10% seen once. Study-wide findings and caveats: The study's authors posited that every seasonal influenza vaccination enlists few new T cells.

The source was non-naive T cells sorted from PBMCs, collected on the day of vaccination. This rearrangement joins TRBV4-3 to TRBJ2-1; 9 bases are a match to TRBD2. The clonotype comes from a man aged 45-60 years who received an inactivated influenza vaccine. The CDR3 DNA reads TGCGCCAGCAGCCAAGATAGCGGCGGGAGGGCCTACAATGAGCAGTTCTTC. It yields the protein CASSQDSGGRAYNEQFF.